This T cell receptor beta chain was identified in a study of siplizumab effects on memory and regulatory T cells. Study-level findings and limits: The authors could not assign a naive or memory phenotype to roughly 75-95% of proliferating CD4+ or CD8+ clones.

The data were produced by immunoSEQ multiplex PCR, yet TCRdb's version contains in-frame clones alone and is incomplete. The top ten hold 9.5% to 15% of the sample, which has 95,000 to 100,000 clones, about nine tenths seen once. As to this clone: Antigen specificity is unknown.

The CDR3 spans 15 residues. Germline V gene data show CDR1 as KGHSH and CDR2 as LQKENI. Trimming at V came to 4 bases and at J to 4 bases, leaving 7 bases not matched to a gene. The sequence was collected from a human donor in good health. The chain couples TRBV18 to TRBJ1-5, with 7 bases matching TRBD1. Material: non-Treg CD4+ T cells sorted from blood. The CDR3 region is CASSLPSGGNQPQHF. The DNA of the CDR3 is TGTGCCAGCTCACTCCCTTCAGGGGGGAATCAGCCCCAGCATTTT.